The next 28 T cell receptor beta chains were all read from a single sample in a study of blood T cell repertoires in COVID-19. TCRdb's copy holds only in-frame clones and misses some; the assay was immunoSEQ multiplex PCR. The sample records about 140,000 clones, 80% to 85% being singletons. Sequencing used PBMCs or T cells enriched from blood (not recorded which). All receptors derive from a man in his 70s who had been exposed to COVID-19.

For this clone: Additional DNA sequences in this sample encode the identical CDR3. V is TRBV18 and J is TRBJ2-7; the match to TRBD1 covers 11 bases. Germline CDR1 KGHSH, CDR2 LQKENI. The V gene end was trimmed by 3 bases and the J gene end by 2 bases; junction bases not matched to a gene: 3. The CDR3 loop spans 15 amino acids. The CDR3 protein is CASSPPGQGAYEQYF. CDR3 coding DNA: TGTGCCAGCTCACCGCCGGGACAGGGGGCCTACGAGCAGTACTTC.

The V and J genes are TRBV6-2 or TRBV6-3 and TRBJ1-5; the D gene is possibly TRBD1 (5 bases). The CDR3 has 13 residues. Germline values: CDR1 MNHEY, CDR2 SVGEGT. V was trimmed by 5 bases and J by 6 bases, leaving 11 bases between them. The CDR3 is CASSDSRGQPQHF. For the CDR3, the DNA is TGTGCCAGCAGTGACAGTCGAGGTCAGCCCCAGCATTTT.

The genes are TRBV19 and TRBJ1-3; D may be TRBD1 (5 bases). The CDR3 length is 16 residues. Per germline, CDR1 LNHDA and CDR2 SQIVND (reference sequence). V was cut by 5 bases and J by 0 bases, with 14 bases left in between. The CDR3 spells CASSWGRAYSGNTIYF. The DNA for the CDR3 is TGTGCCAGTAGTTGGGGCAGAGCCTACTCTGGAAACACCATATATTTT.

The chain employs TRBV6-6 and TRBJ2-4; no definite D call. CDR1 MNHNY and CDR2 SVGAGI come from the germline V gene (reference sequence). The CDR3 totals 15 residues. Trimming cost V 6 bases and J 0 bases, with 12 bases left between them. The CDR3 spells CASSPPRSAKNIQYF. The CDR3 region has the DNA TGTGCCAGCAGCCCGCCGAGATCAGCCAAAAACATTCAGTACTTC.

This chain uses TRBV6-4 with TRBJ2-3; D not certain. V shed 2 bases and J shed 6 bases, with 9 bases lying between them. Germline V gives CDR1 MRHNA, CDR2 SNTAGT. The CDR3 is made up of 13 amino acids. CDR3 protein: CASSDINSDTQYF. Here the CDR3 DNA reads TGTGCCAGCAGTGACATCAACTCGGATACGCAGTATTTT.

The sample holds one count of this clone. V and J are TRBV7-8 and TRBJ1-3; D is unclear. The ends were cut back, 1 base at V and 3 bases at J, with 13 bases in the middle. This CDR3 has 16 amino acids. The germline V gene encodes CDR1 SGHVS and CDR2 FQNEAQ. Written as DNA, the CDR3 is TGTGCCAGCAGCTTAGGCCCCCCCGGGGATGGAAACACCATATATTTT. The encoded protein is CASSLGPPGDGNTIYF. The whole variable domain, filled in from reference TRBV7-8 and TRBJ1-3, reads GAGVSQSPRYKVAKRGQDVALRCDPISGHVSLFWYQQALGQGPEFLTYFQNEAQLDKSGLPSDRFFAERPEGSVSTLKIQRTQQEDSAVYLCASSLGPPGDGNTIYFGEGSWLTVV.

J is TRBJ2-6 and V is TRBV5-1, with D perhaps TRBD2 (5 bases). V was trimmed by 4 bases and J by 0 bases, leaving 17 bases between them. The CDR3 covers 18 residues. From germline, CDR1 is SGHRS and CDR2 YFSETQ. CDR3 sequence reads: CASSVAAAGSSGANVLTF. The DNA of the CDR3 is TGCGCCAGCAGCGTGGCAGCGGCAGGCAGCTCTGGGGCCAACGTCCTGACTTTC.

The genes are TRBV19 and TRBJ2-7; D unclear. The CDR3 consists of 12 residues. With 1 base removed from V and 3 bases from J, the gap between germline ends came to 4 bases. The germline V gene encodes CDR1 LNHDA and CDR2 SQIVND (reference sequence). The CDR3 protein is CASSIAGYEQYF. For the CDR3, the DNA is TGTGCCAGTAGTATAGCGGGCTACGAGCAGTACTTC.

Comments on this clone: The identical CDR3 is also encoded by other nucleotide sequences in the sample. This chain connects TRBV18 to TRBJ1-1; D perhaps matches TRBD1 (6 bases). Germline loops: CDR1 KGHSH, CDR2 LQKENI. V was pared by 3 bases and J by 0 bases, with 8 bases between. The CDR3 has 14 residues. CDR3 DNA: TGTGCCAGCTCACCGGGACATTTGAACACTGAAGCTTTCTTT. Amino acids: CASSPGHLNTEAFF.

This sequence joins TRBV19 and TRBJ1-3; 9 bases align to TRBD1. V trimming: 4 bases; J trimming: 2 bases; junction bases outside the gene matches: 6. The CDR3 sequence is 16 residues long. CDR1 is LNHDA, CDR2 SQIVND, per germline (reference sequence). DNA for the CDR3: TGTGCCAGTAGTACCTACCACAGGGGGCCTGGAAACACCATATATTTT. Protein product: CASSTYHRGPGNTIYF.

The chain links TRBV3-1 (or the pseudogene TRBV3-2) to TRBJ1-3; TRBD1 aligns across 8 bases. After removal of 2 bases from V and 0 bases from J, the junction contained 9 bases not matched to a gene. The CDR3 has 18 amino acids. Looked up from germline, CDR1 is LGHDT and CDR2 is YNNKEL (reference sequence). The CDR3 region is CASSQPDRGRSSGNTIYF. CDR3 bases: TGTGCCAGCAGCCAACCAGACAGGGGCCGCAGCTCTGGAAACACCATATATTTT.

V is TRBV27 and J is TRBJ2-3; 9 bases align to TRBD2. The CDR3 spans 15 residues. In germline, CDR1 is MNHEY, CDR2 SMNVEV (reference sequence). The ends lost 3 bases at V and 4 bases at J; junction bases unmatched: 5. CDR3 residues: CASSLGGRVADTQYF. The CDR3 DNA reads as TGTGCCAGCAGTTTGGGCGGGAGGGTAGCAGATACGCAGTATTTT.

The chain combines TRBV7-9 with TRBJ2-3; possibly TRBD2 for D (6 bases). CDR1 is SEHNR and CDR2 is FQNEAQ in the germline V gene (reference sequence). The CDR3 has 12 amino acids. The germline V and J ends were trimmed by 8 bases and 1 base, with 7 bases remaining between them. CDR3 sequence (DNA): TGTGCCAGCGGCGGGGGCACAGATACGCAGTATTTT. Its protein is CASGGGTDTQYF.

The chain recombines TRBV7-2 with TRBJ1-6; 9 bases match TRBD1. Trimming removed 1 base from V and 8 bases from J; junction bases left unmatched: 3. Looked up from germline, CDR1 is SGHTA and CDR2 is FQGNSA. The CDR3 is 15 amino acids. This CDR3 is CASSLGDREYSPLHF. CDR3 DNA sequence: TGTGCCAGCAGCTTAGGGGACAGGGAATATTCACCCCTCCACTTT.

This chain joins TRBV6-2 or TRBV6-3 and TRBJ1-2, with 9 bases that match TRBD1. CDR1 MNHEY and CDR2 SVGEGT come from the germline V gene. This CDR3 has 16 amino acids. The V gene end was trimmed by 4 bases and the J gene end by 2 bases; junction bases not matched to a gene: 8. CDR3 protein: CASSSSLGQGNYGYTF. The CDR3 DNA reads TGTGCCAGCAGTTCCTCGTTAGGACAGGGGAACTATGGCTACACCTTC.

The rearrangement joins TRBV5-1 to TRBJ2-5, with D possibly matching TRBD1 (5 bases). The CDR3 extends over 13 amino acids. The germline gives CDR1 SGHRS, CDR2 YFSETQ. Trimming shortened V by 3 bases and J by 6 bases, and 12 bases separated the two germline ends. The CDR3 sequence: CASSSEAGKTQYF. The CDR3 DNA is TGCGCCAGCAGCTCTGAGGCAGGGAAGACCCAGTACTTC.

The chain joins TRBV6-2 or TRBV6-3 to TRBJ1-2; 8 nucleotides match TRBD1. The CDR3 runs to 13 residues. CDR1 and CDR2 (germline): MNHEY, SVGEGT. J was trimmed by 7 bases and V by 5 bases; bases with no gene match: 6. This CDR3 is CASSNPTGAGYTF. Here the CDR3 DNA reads TGTGCCAGCAGTAACCCGACAGGGGCTGGCTACACCTTC.

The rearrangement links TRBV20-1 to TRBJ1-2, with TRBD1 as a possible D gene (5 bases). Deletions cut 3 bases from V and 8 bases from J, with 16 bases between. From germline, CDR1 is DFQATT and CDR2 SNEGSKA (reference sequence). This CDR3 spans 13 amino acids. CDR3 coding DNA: TGCAGTGCTAGTCAGGGTATTTTGGAGGGCTACACCTTC. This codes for CSASQGILEGYTF.

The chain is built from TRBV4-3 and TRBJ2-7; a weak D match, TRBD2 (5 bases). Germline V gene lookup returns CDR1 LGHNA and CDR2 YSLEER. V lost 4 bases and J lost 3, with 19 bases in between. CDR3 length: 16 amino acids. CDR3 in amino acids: CASSRGVGSVDYEQYF. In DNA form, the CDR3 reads TGCGCCAGCAGCCGGGGAGTGGGGAGCGTAGACTACGAGCAGTACTTC.

The CDR3 reads CASSPGQVGTDTEAFF. CDR3 in DNA: TGTGCCAGCTCACCAGGGCAGGTCGGTACGGATACTGAAGCTTTCTTT. V gene TRBV18 combines with J gene TRBJ1-1; the D is unclear. V was shortened by 2 bases and J by 5 bases, with 18 bases between the two germline ends. This CDR3 region has 16 residues. Germline values: CDR1 KGHSH, CDR2 LQKENI.

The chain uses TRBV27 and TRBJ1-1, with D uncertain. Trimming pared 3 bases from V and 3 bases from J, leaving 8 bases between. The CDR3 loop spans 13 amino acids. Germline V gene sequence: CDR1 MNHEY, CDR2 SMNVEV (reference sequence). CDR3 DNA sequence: TGTGCCAGCAGTTTCGGACTGCACACTGAAGCTTTCTTT. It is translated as CASSFGLHTEAFF.

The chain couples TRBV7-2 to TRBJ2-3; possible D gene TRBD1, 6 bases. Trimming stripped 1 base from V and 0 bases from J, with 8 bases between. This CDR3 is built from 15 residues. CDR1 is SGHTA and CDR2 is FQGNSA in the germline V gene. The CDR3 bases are TGTGCCAGCAGCTTAGGAGGACAGAGCACAGATACGCAGTATTTT. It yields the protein CASSLGGQSTDTQYF.

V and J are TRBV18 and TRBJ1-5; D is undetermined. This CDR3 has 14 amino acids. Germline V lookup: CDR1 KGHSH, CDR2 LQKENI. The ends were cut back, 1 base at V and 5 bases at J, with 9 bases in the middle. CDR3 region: CASSPRAEHQPQHF. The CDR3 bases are TGTGCCAGCTCACCACGGGCAGAACATCAGCCCCAGCATTTT.

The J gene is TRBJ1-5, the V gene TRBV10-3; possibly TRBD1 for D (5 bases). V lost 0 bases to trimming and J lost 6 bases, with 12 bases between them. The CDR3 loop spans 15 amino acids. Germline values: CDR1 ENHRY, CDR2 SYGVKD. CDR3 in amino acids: CAISESETEVQPQHF. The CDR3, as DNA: TGTGCCATCAGTGAGTCGGAGACAGAGGTTCAGCCCCAGCATTTT.

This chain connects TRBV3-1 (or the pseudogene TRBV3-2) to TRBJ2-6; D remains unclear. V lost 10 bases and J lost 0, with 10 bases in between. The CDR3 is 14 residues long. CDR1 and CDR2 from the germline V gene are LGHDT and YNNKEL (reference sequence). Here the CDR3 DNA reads TGTGCCACTGAGGAATTCTCTGGGGCCAACGTCCTGACTTTC. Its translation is CATEEFSGANVLTF.

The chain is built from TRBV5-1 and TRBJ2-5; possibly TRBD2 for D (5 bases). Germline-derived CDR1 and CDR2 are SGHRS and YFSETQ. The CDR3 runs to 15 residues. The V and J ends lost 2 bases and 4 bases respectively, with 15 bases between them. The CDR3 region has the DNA TGCGCCAGCAGCTTAGAGGGTTTGGGTACAGAGACCCAGTACTTC. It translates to CASSLEGLGTETQYF.

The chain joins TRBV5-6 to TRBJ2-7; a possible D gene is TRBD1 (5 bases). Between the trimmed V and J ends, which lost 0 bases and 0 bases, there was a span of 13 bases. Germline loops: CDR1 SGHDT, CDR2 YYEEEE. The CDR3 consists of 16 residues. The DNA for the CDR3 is TGTGCCAGCAGCTTGGCCAGACAGAGCTTCTCCTACGAGCAGTACTTC. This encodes CASSLARQSFSYEQYF. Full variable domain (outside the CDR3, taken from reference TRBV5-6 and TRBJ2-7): DAGVTQSPTHLIKTRGQQVTLRCSPKSGHDTVSWYQQALGQGPQFIFQYYEEEERQRGNFPDRFSGHQFPNYSSELNVNALLLGDSALYLCASSLARQSFSYEQYFGPGTRLTVT.

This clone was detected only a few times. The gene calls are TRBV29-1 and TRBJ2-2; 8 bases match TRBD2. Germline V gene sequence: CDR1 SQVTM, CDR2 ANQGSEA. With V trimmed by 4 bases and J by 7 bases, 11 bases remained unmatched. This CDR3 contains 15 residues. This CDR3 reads CSVGTTGGGSGELFF. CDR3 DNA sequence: TGCAGCGTTGGGACCACGGGAGGGGGAAGCGGGGAGCTGTTTTTT.